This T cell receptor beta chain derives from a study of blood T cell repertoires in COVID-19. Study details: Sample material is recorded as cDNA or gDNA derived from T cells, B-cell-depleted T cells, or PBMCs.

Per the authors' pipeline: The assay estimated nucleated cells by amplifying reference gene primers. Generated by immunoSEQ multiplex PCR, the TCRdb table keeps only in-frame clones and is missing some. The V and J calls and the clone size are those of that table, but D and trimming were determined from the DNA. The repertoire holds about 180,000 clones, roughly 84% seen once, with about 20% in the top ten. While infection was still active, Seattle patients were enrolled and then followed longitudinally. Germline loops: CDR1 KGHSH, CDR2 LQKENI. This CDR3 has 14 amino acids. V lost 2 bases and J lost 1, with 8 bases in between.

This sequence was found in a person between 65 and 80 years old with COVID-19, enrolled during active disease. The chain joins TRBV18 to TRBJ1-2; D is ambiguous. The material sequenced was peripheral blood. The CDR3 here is CASSPVQINYGYTF. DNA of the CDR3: TGTGCCAGCTCACCAGTGCAGATTAACTATGGCTACACCTTC.